Following are 4 T cell receptor beta chains from one sample sequenced in a study of blood T cell repertoires in COVID-19. Sequenced by immunoSEQ multiplex PCR; TCRdb stores in-frame clones only, minus some. The table shows 200,000 to 250,000 clones, with 85% occurring only once. Specimen: peripheral blood. The receptors shown here come from a woman in her 70s with COVID-19, enrolled during active disease.

This chain connects TRBV5-1 to TRBJ1-3; D is perhaps TRBD1 (5 bases). There are 18 residues in the CDR3. The V end was cut by 0 bases, the J end by 1 base, with 17 bases between. CDR1 and CDR2 (germline): SGHRS, YFSETQ. The CDR3 reads CASSLVSGFSYSGNTIYF. CDR3 in DNA: TGCGCCAGCAGCTTGGTGTCAGGGTTTTCTTATTCTGGAAACACCATATATTTT.

This clone has only one observation. V is TRBV14 and J is TRBJ2-5, with TRBD1 as a possible D gene (6 bases). CDR1 and CDR2 from the germline V gene are SGHDN and FVKESK. V lost 4 bases to trimming and J lost 2 bases, with 17 bases between them. CDR3 length: 16 residues. The CDR3 sequence: CASSPTGIGRQETQYF. CDR3 sequence (DNA): TGTGCCAGCAGCCCTACAGGGATAGGAAGACAAGAGACCCAGTACTTC.

This chain uses TRBV11-3 with TRBJ1-2, with 12 bases aligning to TRBD1. CDR1 is SGHNT and CDR2 is YENEEA in the germline V gene. J gave up 7 bases and V 0 bases, and 9 bases lay outside the gene matches. The CDR3 covers 17 residues. The CDR3 loop is CASSLDEMGQGALGYTF. CDR3 nucleotides: TGTGCCAGCAGCTTAGACGAAATGGGACAGGGGGCGCTTGGCTACACCTTC. The full variable domain, in which reference TRBV11-3 and TRBJ1-2 provide the parts outside the CDR3, is EAGVVQSPRYKIIEKKQPVAFWCNPISGHNTLYWYLQNLGQGPELLIRYENEEAVDDSQLPKDRFSAERLKGVDSTLKIQPAELGDSAVYLCASSLDEMGQGALGYTFGSGTRLTVV.

The rearrangement uses TRBV5-8 and TRBJ2-2, with D uncertain. Germline V lookup: CDR1 SGHTS, CDR2 YDEGEE. Trimming removed 2 bases at V and 2 bases at J, with 10 bases between. The CDR3 extends over 15 amino acids. CDR3 amino acids: CASSFDSTNTGELFF. The CDR3, as DNA: TGTGCCAGCAGCTTCGACTCTACCAACACCGGGGAGCTGTTTTTT.